This T cell receptor beta chain was retrieved from a study of shared clonotypes between healthy human individuals. In germline, CDR1 is SGHTA, CDR2 FQGNSA. Trimming stripped 4 bases from V and 8 bases from J, with 18 bases between. The CDR3 contains 15 residues. Sequencing used immunoSEQ multiplex PCR; TCRdb keeps in-frame clones, though not all of them. The sample records a few hundred thousand clones, 90% to 97% being singletons. CD8 memory pooled CD45RO+ cells and CCR7-negative CD45RA+ TemRA cells. The source of this sequence is a man aged 30 to 45 in good health. Source material: memory CD8+ T cells sorted from blood. Indicated subset: CD45RO+ cells pooled with CCR7-negative TemRA cells. The chain is built from TRBV7-2 and TRBJ2-4, with D perhaps TRBD2 (5 bases). CDR3: CASSSTRARMDIQYF. Here the CDR3 DNA reads TGTGCCAGCAGCTCGACGCGGGCGCGGATGGACATTCAGTACTTC.